The clone carrying this T cell receptor beta chain showed up just a few times. Its antigen remains unknown. Using its own MiXCR run on the 5' RACE reads, TCRdb lists one record per CDR3 protein. The data contain some 240,000 distinct CDR3 sequences, about 5.2% of them singletons. In germline, CDR1 is GTSNPN, CDR2 SVGIG (reference sequence). The V end was cut by 0 bases, the J end by 6 bases, with 15 bases between. This CDR3 comprises 15 residues. This sample is part of a study of T cells after yellow fever vaccination. Study results and limitations: Peaking faster, on day 5 versus 15, the secondary response was nonetheless weaker. The booster saw the reappearance of most primary-vaccination clones (approximately 96% CD4, 88% CD8). A minor fraction of clonotypes spanned both CD4 and CD8 compartments.

Sequenced here: CD4+ T cells sorted from PBMCs, sampled on the day of the yellow fever booster vaccination. The source of this sequence is a man between 18 and 29 years old who received the YFV17D yellow fever vaccine. The chain combines TRBV30 with TRBJ2-1; D possibly matches TRBD1 or TRBD2 (5 bases each). The CDR3 sequence is CAWSVMGTRSNEQFF. The CDR3 nucleotides are TGTGCCTGGAGTGTAATGGGGACGAGGAGCAATGAGCAGTTCTTC.